Below, 4 T cell receptor beta chains from the same sample are listed, as sequenced in a study of a mutant IDH1 vaccine in newly diagnosed glioma. As for time point: week 35, safety follow-up. Each dose of the vaccine consisted of 300 ug of mutant IDH1 20-mer peptide, with topical imiquimod. Clones were read by immunoSEQ multiplex PCR, and TCRdb kept only the in-frame ones, dropping some. This sample carries some 63,000 clones, 74% of them seen once, and the ten largest clones take 4.7%. No antigen is known for these receptors. Sequenced material: PBMCs, taken from a glioma patient whose treatment included an IDH1 peptide vaccine. These TCRs come from a man aged 45-65 years with glioma.

The V call is TRBV5-1, the J call TRBJ1-2; 8 nucleotides align to TRBD1. J was trimmed by 6 bases and V by 0 bases; bases with no gene match: 4. Germline assignment: CDR1 SGHRS and CDR2 YFSETQ. The CDR3 loop spans 14 amino acids. The DNA for the CDR3 is TGCGCCAGCAGCTTGGGACAGGGGATAGATGGCTACACCTTC. Translated, it gives CASSLGQGIDGYTF.

This clone has only a few counts. The rearrangement uses TRBV10-3 and TRBJ1-1; 7 nucleotides match TRBD1. From germline, CDR1 is ENHRY and CDR2 SYGVKD. The CDR3 totals 14 residues. With 4 bases clipped from V and 4 bases from J, the junction kept 6 bases outside the gene matches. The DNA for the CDR3 is TGTGCCATCAGTGGACAGGGTTATGCCACTGAAGCTTTCTTT. Translated, it gives CAISGQGYATEAFF.

This chain links TRBV7-9 with TRBJ1-3; D is undetermined. The CDR3 runs to 14 residues. The V gene's germline CDR1 is SEHNR and CDR2 FQNEAQ (reference sequence). With 5 bases removed from V and 0 bases from J, the gap between germline ends came to 8 bases. The chain's CDR3 is CASSLQSSGNTIYF. CDR3 in DNA: TGTGCCAGCAGCCTTCAGAGCTCTGGAAACACCATATATTTT.

This rearrangement joins TRBV30 to TRBJ2-2; TRBD1 matches at 8 bases. This CDR3 has 15 amino acids. The V segment lost 3 bases and the J segment 6 bases; nucleotides outside the gene matches: 9. CDR1 is GTSNPN and CDR2 is SVGIG in the germline V gene (reference sequence). The CDR3 spells CAWSPTSGGAGELFF. Written as DNA, the CDR3 is TGTGCCTGGAGCCCTACCTCAGGGGGCGCCGGGGAGCTGTTTTTT.